The clone carrying this T cell receptor beta chain was detected many times. This sample was included in a study of T cells after yellow fever vaccination. Deletions cut 2 bases from V and 7 bases from J, with 8 bases between. Per germline, CDR1 SEHNR and CDR2 FQNEAQ (reference sequence). This CDR3 spans 12 amino acids. TCRdb recomputed calls from the 5' RACE reads with MiXCR, one row per CDR3 protein. The sample has a few hundred thousand distinct CDR3 sequences; over 3.5% are singletons. The TCR was taken from a man younger than 35 who received the YFV17D yellow fever vaccine. The chain employs TRBV7-9 and TRBJ1-2, with TRBD1 as a possible D gene (5 bases). This material consisted of PBMCs, taken 5 days after the yellow fever booster vaccination. CDR3 amino acids: CASSLQGSGYTF. The CDR3 DNA reads TGTGCCAGCAGCTTACAGGGAAGTGGCTACACCTTC.